This TCR beta chain emerged from a study of shared clonotypes between healthy human individuals. Study details: Donors were a couple of women and a few men aged 18 to 49. Per donor, CD8 memory used one plate, CD8 naive used two, CD4 memory used three and CD4 naive used three.

The CDR3 runs 15 residues. Trimming removed 4 bases from V and 0 bases from J, with 13 bases in between. The germline V gene has CDR1 SGHNT and CDR2 YYREEE (reference sequence). Naive CD8 cells lacked CD45RO and underwent positive selection for CCR7, leaving out terminally differentiated effector memory CD45RA+ cells. Clones were sequenced by immunoSEQ multiplex PCR, and TCRdb holds only the in-frame ones, with some missing. The sample lists over 2,000,000 clones; over 85% were seen once. This clone has only a few counts. The sample comprised naive CD8+ T cells from PBMCs. The chain joins TRBV5-4 to TRBJ1-1; D not certain. This TCR was sampled from a man between 18 and 35 years old in good health. Some clones in this sample may be carry-over from other donors' samples. CDR3 DNA: TGTGCCAGCAGCCTCCTTCAGGAGTTGAACACTGAAGCTTTCTTT. This encodes CASSLLQELNTEAFF.